This T cell receptor beta chain was sequenced during a study of multiple sclerosis patients with progressive multifocal leukoencephalopathy. The protocol was immunoSEQ multiplex PCR, while the TCRdb copy is restricted to in-frame clones and leaves out a portion. The sample holds under 40,000 clones; roughly 92% are singletons and the top ten take approximately 2%. Time point reported: before natalizumab initiation. Prior interferon beta treatment was universal, and the PML patients were all female. The CDR3 has 14 residues. Trimming pared 1 base from V and 7 bases from J, leaving 12 bases between. Germline CDR1 reads MGHRA; CDR2 reads YSYEKL.

V gene TRBV4-1 combines with J gene TRBJ2-3; TRBD1 might be the D (6 bases). This clonotype was obtained from a young man with multiple sclerosis. The source material was PBMCs. The CDR3 DNA follows: TGCGCCAGCAGCCAAGGACGGACAGTCAATACGCAGTATTTT. This translates into CASSQGRTVNTQYF.